This entry lists 30 T cell receptor beta chains sequenced from one sample in a study of regulatory T cells in long-lasting Graves disease. As to time point: newly diagnosed GD, antithyroid drugs for less than 3 months. Generation of the TCR library employed RNA extracted from PBMCs. HTBI primers from iRepertoire and Arm-PCR of CDR3 regions yielded the TCR beta libraries. One entry per CDR3 protein results from TCRdb running MiXCR on the multiplex PCR reads. This table holds 680,000 or so distinct CDR3 sequences, 16% found once. These same data were also listed under a study on T cells in Graves' hyperthyroidism and ophthalmopathy.

The source was peripheral blood mononuclear cells (PBMCs), collected at new diagnosis, from a patient treated with antithyroid drugs. These TCRs come from a woman aged 30 to 39 with Graves disease.

There are many counts of this clonotype. This chain links TRBV10-3 with TRBJ2-5; the match to TRBD2 covers 14 bases. Losses at the gene ends were 6 bases for V and 5 bases for J; bases not matched to a gene: 17. CDR1 is ENHRY, CDR2 SYGVKD, per germline. The CDR3 covers 19 residues. In DNA form, the CDR3 reads TGTGCCATCAGCAGCGGGACTAGCGGGAGTTCCAGCCAGCGGGAGACCCAGTACTTC. This encodes CAISSGTSGSSSQRETQYF.

This clonotype showed up many times. This chain links TRBV20-1 with TRBJ1-1; D may be TRBD1 (5 bases). The germline CDR1 and CDR2 sequences are DFQATT and SNEGSKA (reference sequence). The CDR3 consists of 13 residues. Between the trimmed V and J ends, which lost 1 base and 1 base, there was a span of 7 bases. The CDR3 sequence is CSARGGGNTEAFF. CDR3 DNA sequence: TGCAGTGCTAGAGGTGGGGGGAACACTGAAGCTTTCTTT.

The J gene is TRBJ2-3, the V gene TRBV29-1; 8 positions match TRBD2. The V and J ends lost 3 bases and 4 bases, in that order; junction bases with no gene match: 9. The CDR3 is 15 amino acids. The germline CDR1 and CDR2 sequences are SQVTM and ANQGSEA. CDR3 protein: CSVEGPGGLADTQYF. The CDR3 DNA follows: TGCAGCGTTGAGGGTCCGGGAGGGTTGGCAGATACGCAGTATTTT.

In its sample, this clonotype was seen many times. The V call is TRBV7-2, the J call TRBJ2-1; no clear D. The V and J ends lost 1 base and 7 bases respectively, with 11 bases between them. From germline, CDR1 is SGHTA and CDR2 FQGNSA. The CDR3 totals 14 residues. The CDR3 DNA follows: TGTGCCAGCAGCTTAGTCCCGATTCGGAATGAGCAGTTCTTC. Residues: CASSLVPIRNEQFF.

With regard to this clonotype: A read error may account for a junction end that differs from germline. The chain employs TRBV28 and TRBJ2-3, with 14 nucleotides matching TRBD2. The CDR3 covers 18 residues. CDR1 is MDHEN, CDR2 SYDVKM, per germline. This CDR3 is CTSSTPGLAGEGTDTQYF. CDR3 nucleotides: TGTACCAGCAGCACTCCGGGACTAGCGGGAGAGGGCACAGATACGCAGTATTTT.

This clonotype was observed at least ten times. The chain has TRBV20-1 and TRBJ2-5; no definite D call. Trimming removed 0 bases at V and 11 bases at J, with 10 bases between. The length of the CDR3 is 11 residues. The germline CDR1 and CDR2 sequences are DFQATT and SNEGSKA (reference sequence). The CDR3 DNA follows: TGCAGTGCTAGAGATCGTGTTTCACAGTACTTC. As protein: CSARDRVSQYF.

Many counts were recorded for this clonotype. The CDR3 region has the DNA TGTGCCAGCAGGCACCGGGAACAGGGAGCAGATACGCAGTATTTT. This sequence encodes CASRHREQGADTQYF. V is TRBV11-2 and J is TRBJ2-3; a weak D match, TRBD1 (6 bases). Germline loops: CDR1 SGHAT, CDR2 FQNNGV. V shed 6 bases and J shed 4 bases, with 17 bases lying between them. The CDR3 is made up of 15 amino acids.

This clonotype was recorded a few times. This chain links TRBV6-2 or TRBV6-3 with TRBJ1-4; D is uncertain. The CDR3 has 15 residues. Trimming pared 6 bases from V and 4 bases from J, leaving 15 bases between. CDR1 MNHEY and CDR2 SVGEGT come from the germline V gene. CDR3 nucleotides: TGTGCCAGCAGAAGAAGCGCCCTTAATAATGAAAAACTGTTTTTT. Translation: CASRRSALNNEKLFF.

The chain joins TRBV2 to TRBJ2-3; TRBD2 matches 9 bases. From germline, CDR1 is SNHLY and CDR2 FYNNEI. Trimming at V came to 7 bases and at J to 5 bases, leaving 7 bases not matched to a gene. CDR3 length equals 14 residues. This CDR3 reads CASKIAGAGDTQYF. The CDR3 DNA reads TGTGCCAGCAAAATAGCGGGAGCCGGAGATACGCAGTATTTT.

About this clonotype: A much larger clone is a single base away; this may be a read error. The chain couples TRBV6-9 to TRBJ1-4; D is unresolved. The length of the CDR3 is 14 residues. Germline V gives CDR1 MNHGY, CDR2 SVAAGI. V lost 4 bases and J 7 bases, leaving 13 bases between the germline ends. CDR3 in DNA: TGTGCCAGCAGTTTGGACTGGGAGCGTGAAAAACTGTTTTTT. It translates to CASSLDWEREKLFF.

This clonotype was seen many times. This rearrangement joins TRBV28 to TRBJ1-2; D is unclear. CDR1 MDHEN and CDR2 SYDVKM come from the germline V gene. V was trimmed by 5 bases and J by 4 bases, leaving 20 bases between them. CDR3 length: 16 amino acids. In DNA form, the CDR3 reads TGTGCCAGCAGTGCCACGCTGACGGGAGCTAGCTATGGCTACACCTTC. Protein product: CASSATLTGASYGYTF.

In this sample, this clonotype turned up many times. J is TRBJ2-3 and V is TRBV11-2; D possibly corresponds to TRBD2 (5 bases). The CDR3 is 17 residues long. The V gene's germline CDR1 is SGHAT and CDR2 FQNNGV. Trimming left V 5 bases short and J 1 base short, with 19 bases between. The CDR3 reads CASSRRLLARRTDTQYF. Written as DNA, the CDR3 is TGTGCCAGCAGCCGCCGCCTGCTAGCTCGGCGCACAGATACGCAGTATTTT.

This clonotype was detected many times. The chain links TRBV28 to TRBJ1-5, with a possible D match to TRBD1 (5 bases). CDR1 is MDHEN, CDR2 SYDVKM, per germline. V shed 5 bases and J shed 6 bases, with 17 bases lying between them. The CDR3 runs 15 residues. CDR3 sequence: CASSPTGDVSQPQHF. Written as DNA, the CDR3 is TGTGCCAGCAGTCCGACGGGGGATGTGAGTCAGCCCCAGCATTTT. The full variable domain, rest sourced from reference TRBV28 and TRBJ1-5, is DVKVTQSSRYLVKRTGEKVFLECVQDMDHENMFWYRQDPGLGLRLIYFSYDVKMKEKGDIPEGYSVSREKKERFSLILESASTNQTSMYLCASSPTGDVSQPQHFGDGTRLSIL.

This clonotype was detected ten times or more. The chain employs TRBV24-1 and TRBJ2-7; 7 bases fit TRBD1. Germline V lookup: CDR1 KGHDR, CDR2 SFDVKD. The trim removed 4 bases at V and 7 bases at J, leaving 6 bases unmatched. The CDR3 is 13 residues long. The CDR3: CATSDNNRGEQYF. CDR3 nucleotides: TGTGCCACCAGTGACAACAACAGGGGTGAGCAGTACTTC.

This clonotype was observed a few times. The chain uses TRBV18 and TRBJ2-7, with TRBD1 identical over 9 bases. With V trimmed by 1 base and J by 2 bases, 9 bases remained unmatched. Germline CDR1 KGHSH, CDR2 LQKENI. The CDR3 is 17 residues long. As DNA, the CDR3 is TGTGCCAGCTCACCACGGGCACCGGGACAGGGTCCCTACGAGCAGTACTTC. Amino acid sequence: CASSPRAPGQGPYEQYF.

This clonotype has at least ten counts. The chain has TRBV5-1 and TRBJ2-7, with D perhaps given as TRBD1 or TRBD2 (5 bases each). Germline loops: CDR1 SGHRS, CDR2 YFSETQ. The CDR3 totals 14 residues. Trimming stripped 4 bases from V and 2 bases from J, with 13 bases between. CDR3 loop: CASSGLGTTYEQYF. The CDR3 DNA sequence: TGCGCCAGCAGCGGGCTGGGGACCACCTACGAGCAGTACTTC.

This chain joins TRBV9 and TRBJ1-6; tentatively, D is TRBD1 (6 bases). The V gene lost 3 bases and the J gene lost 15 bases, with 16 bases spanning the gap. This CDR3 has 13 residues. Germline lookup yields CDR1 SGDLS and CDR2 YYNGEE. CDR3 protein: CASSASTTGYLHF. The CDR3 nucleotides read TGTGCCAGCAGCGCCTCGACCACAGGGTACCTCCACTTT.

This clonotype was detected a few times. The chain joins TRBV9 to TRBJ2-1; possibly TRBD1 or TRBD2 for D (7 bases each). CDR1 and CDR2 from the germline V gene are SGDLS and YYNGEE. The CDR3 has 16 residues. Between the trimmed V and J ends, which lost 2 bases and 2 bases, there was a span of 14 bases. Here the CDR3 reads CASSVTGEGAYNEQFF. In nucleotides, the CDR3 is TGTGCCAGCAGCGTTACAGGGGAGGGGGCCTACAATGAGCAGTTCTTC.

This clonotype was observed a handful of times. This rearrangement joins TRBV7-8 to TRBJ2-7; D call uncertain. Germline V gene sequence: CDR1 SGHVS, CDR2 FQNEAQ. The CDR3 is 16 amino acids. Trimming shortened V by 1 base and J by 4 bases, and 17 bases separated the two germline ends. The DNA for the CDR3 is TGTGCCAGCAGCTTAGTAGCAGCTCTCCCTAATTACGAGCAGTACTTC. Translating it yields CASSLVAALPNYEQYF. The full variable domain, rest sourced from reference TRBV7-8 and TRBJ2-7, is GAGVSQSPRYKVAKRGQDVALRCDPISGHVSLFWYQQALGQGPEFLTYFQNEAQLDKSGLPSDRFFAERPEGSVSTLKIQRTQQEDSAVYLCASSLVAALPNYEQYFGPGTRLTVT.

The chain has TRBV18 and TRBJ2-1; perhaps TRBD2 as D (8 bases). The CDR3 has 15 residues. The V gene lost 4 bases and the J gene lost 4 bases, with 14 bases spanning the gap. In germline, CDR1 is KGHSH, CDR2 LQKENI. CDR3 DNA: TGTGCCAGCTCACGCGGGGGGACAGCTTACAATGAGCAGTTCTTC. Encoded protein: CASSRGGTAYNEQFF.

This clonotype was picked up a small number of times. A read error may explain this, as a much larger clone is one base away. The chain is built from TRBV2 and TRBJ2-7, with no clear D. CDR3 length: 10 residues. Trimming removed 7 bases at V and 3 bases at J, with 4 bases between. The V gene's germline CDR1 is SNHLY and CDR2 FYNNEI. CDR3 bases: TGTGCCAGCATGGACTACGAGCAGTACTTC. Translated: CASMDYEQYF.

There are a few counts of this clonotype. The chain has TRBV5-1 and TRBJ2-1; 11 positions match TRBD2. Germline assignment: CDR1 SGHRS and CDR2 YFSETQ. The CDR3 has 19 amino acids. The V gene end was trimmed by 2 bases and the J gene end by 0 bases; junction bases not matched to a gene: 10. CDR3 bases: TGCGCCAGCAGCTTCTTTCTAGCGGGAGGATATGGCTCCTACAATGAGCAGTTCTTC. This translates into CASSFFLAGGYGSYNEQFF.

This clonotype has a count of ten or more. CDR3 amino acids: CASSPRREWGDEQYF. The CDR3 DNA is TGTGCCAGCAGTCCGAGGCGGGAGTGGGGGGACGAGCAGTACTTC. The V gene is TRBV2, the J gene TRBJ2-7; 7 nucleotides align to TRBD2. This CDR3 has 15 residues. V lost 5 bases to trimming and J lost 5 bases; unmatched junction nucleotides: 12. CDR1 and CDR2 from the germline V gene are SNHLY and FYNNEI. Full variable domain (missing parts from reference TRBV2 and TRBJ2-7): EPEVTQTPSHQVTQMGQEVILRCVPISNHLYFYWYRQILGQKVEFLVSFYNNEISEKSEIFDDQFSVERPDGSNFTLKIRSTKLEDSAMYFCASSPRREWGDEQYFGPGTRLTVT.

This clonotype was picked up many times. The chain joins TRBV19 to TRBJ1-1; D perhaps matches TRBD1 (5 bases). The ends were cut back, 8 bases at V and 4 bases at J, with 20 bases in the middle. CDR1 and CDR2 (germline): LNHDA, SQIVND (reference sequence). This CDR3 contains 15 residues. This CDR3 reads CASGRRGVPATEAFF. CDR3 nucleotide sequence: TGTGCCAGTGGTCGACGGGGGGTACCTGCCACTGAAGCTTTCTTT.

The V gene is TRBV2, the J gene TRBJ2-7, with TRBD1 matching 7 bases. V shed 7 bases, J shed 2 bases, and the junction held 8 bases outside the gene matches. The CDR3 is 14 residues long. Germline V CDR1 and CDR2: SNHLY, FYNNEI. For the CDR3, the DNA is TGTGCCAGCATCGACAGGGTATCCACCTACGAGCAGTACTTC. Encoded protein: CASIDRVSTYEQYF. Drawing the rest from reference TRBV2 and TRBJ2-7, the complete variable domain is EPEVTQTPSHQVTQMGQEVILRCVPISNHLYFYWYRQILGQKVEFLVSFYNNEISEKSEIFDDQFSVERPDGSNFTLKIRSTKLEDSAMYFCASIDRVSTYEQYFGPGTRLTVT.

This clonotype was found many times. CDR3 sequence (DNA): TGTGCCAGCAGTCATCCCCGGGACAGGGGCGACGAGCAGTACTTC. Translating it yields CASSHPRDRGDEQYF. The gene calls are TRBV2 and TRBJ2-7; the match to TRBD1 covers 10 bases. The CDR3 sequence is 15 residues long. V was clipped by 5 bases and J by 5 bases; unmatched bases: 9. The germline V gene encodes CDR1 SNHLY and CDR2 FYNNEI.

This clonotype turned up a few times. The chain employs TRBV20-1 and TRBJ1-4; D is perhaps TRBD1 (5 bases). In germline, CDR1 is DFQATT, CDR2 SNEGSKA (reference sequence). The CDR3 contains 12 residues. This chain's CDR3 is CSAGTINEKLFF. DNA for the CDR3: TGCAGCGCCGGGACGATTAATGAAAAACTGTTTTTT.

Ten or more counts support this clonotype. The chain recombines TRBV12-3 or TRBV12-4 with TRBJ2-2, with a weak D call TRBD1 (6 bases). The CDR3 has 14 residues. Trimming cost V 6 bases and J 1 base, with 9 bases left between them. The CDR3 spells CASSRQENTGELFF. In nucleotides, the CDR3 is TGTGCCAGCAGCCGACAGGAGAACACCGGGGAGCTGTTTTTT.

The genes are TRBV14 and TRBJ2-1, with 11 nucleotides matching TRBD2. CDR1 is SGHDN, CDR2 FVKESK, per germline. This CDR3 is built from 16 residues. Trimming cost V 4 bases and J 1 base; bases outside gene matches: 3. CDR3 in DNA: TGTGCCAGCAGCCTAGCGGGAGGGTGGTCCTACAATGAGCAGTTCTTC. This codes for CASSLAGGWSYNEQFF.

This clonotype was observed at least ten times. The chain joins TRBV3-1 to TRBJ2-3; 9 nucleotides line up with TRBD2. Looked up from germline, CDR1 is LGHDT and CDR2 is YNNKEL (reference sequence). The CDR3 sequence is 15 residues long. V lost 8 bases, J lost 2 bases, and 8 bases stayed unmatched. The CDR3: CASRGLAGDTDTQYF. DNA of the CDR3: TGTGCCAGCCGTGGGTTAGCGGGAGACACAGATACGCAGTATTTT.